This T cell receptor (beta chain) came from a study of blood T cell repertoires in COVID-19. Study-wide context: Sites across the United States, Italy and Spain contributed samples from acute and convalescent COVID-19. Sample material is recorded as cDNA or gDNA derived from T cells, B-cell-depleted T cells, or PBMCs.

Per the original data handling: How many nucleated cells were present was estimated from reference gene primer amplification. Sequenced by immunoSEQ multiplex PCR; TCRdb stores in-frame clones only, minus some. The DNA gave D and trimming, while V, J and clone size come from that table. This table has 90,000 to 110,000 clones, over 80% appearing once. The clonotype originates from an older woman with acute or convalescent COVID-19. The sample was peripheral blood.

CDR3 sequence (DNA): TGTGCCAGTAGTCGGCAGGGAGGTCAATGGGAAAAACTGTTTTTT. Protein: CASSRQGGQWEKLFF. The rearrangement uses TRBV19 and TRBJ1-4, with a possible D match to TRBD1 (5 bases). This CDR3 is 15 amino acids long. The germline CDR1 and CDR2 sequences are LNHDA and SQIVND (reference sequence). V shed 5 bases and J shed 8 bases, with 18 bases lying between them.